This T cell receptor (beta chain) derives from a study of T cell responses to AZD1222 COVID-19 vaccine. Findings and caveats of the study: It should be noted that donors were predominantly white British and more often female, and clonal diversity was possibly underestimated.

The table came from immunoSEQ multiplex PCR; TCRdb's copy has only in-frame clones and leaves some out. This sample has some 120,000 clones; 90% occur once, and the top ten carry around 7.2%. Note on this clone: Its target is unknown.

Per germline, CDR1 DFQATT and CDR2 SNEGSKA (reference sequence). The CDR3 has 12 amino acids. V was cut by 3 bases and J by 7 bases, with 9 bases left in between. The material was peripheral blood, obtained on day 0 of AZD1222 vaccination. The sequence came from an adult in good health. This chain connects TRBV20-1 to TRBJ1-4; D call uncertain. CDR3 sequence: CSASRAGEKLFF. Written as DNA, the CDR3 is TGCAGTGCTAGTCGCGCCGGTGAAAAACTGTTTTTT.